This record concerns one T cell receptor (beta chain) sequence. What it binds is not known. Germline V gene data show CDR1 as LGHNA and CDR2 as YNFKEQ. CDR3 length: 17 residues. V lost 5 bases and J lost 4; bases outside the gene matches: 14. This record belongs to a study of cytomegalovirus exposure and HLA in healthy donors. Regarding the study as a whole: The tendency of first-cohort TCR clusters to co-occur in the 110 or so validation repertoires emerged from a later analysis. It was confirmed in vitro that a few of the CMV-associated chains were specific for CMV antigens.

TCRdb's table, derived via immunoSEQ multiplex PCR, lists solely in-frame clones and lacks some. The sample includes under 95,000 clones, approximately 95% seen only once; the top ten take about 2.1%. The sequenced sample was PBMCs. This TCR was recovered from a woman younger than 35 in good health and CMV-seronegative. The chain combines TRBV4-2 with TRBJ2-3, with 8 bases matching TRBD2. The chain's CDR3 is CASSFITGGGGADTQYF. The CDR3 DNA reads as TGTGCCAGCAGCTTCATTACGGGAGGGGGTGGGGCAGATACGCAGTATTTT.